The entry below describes one TCR beta chain. No antigen is known for it. These data belong to a study of cytomegalovirus exposure and HLA in healthy donors. General study results and limits: Despite most TCR sequences being rare, some public TCRs occurred in many donors. Some 150 TCR beta chains were listed as cytomegalovirus-associated. A few CMV-associated chains were confirmed in vitro to be specific for CMV antigens.

The V and J ends lost 2 bases and 7 bases respectively, with 12 bases between them. CDR3 length: 14 amino acids. Germline CDR1 MNHNY, CDR2 SVGAGI (reference sequence). Profiled with immunoSEQ multiplex PCR; TCRdb holds only in-frame clones, not every one. Of around 60,000 clones in the sample, about 95% are singletons; the top ten hold 5.5% to 7.5%. This chain links TRBV6-6 with TRBJ2-1; weak D call: TRBD1 (6 bases). The sequence was collected from a woman aged 18 to 35 in good health and CMV-seropositive. Sequenced sample: PBMCs. The CDR3 DNA is TGTGCCAGCAGTTACCTACAGGGTAGGAATGAGCAGTTCTTC. Amino acid sequence: CASSYLQGRNEQFF.